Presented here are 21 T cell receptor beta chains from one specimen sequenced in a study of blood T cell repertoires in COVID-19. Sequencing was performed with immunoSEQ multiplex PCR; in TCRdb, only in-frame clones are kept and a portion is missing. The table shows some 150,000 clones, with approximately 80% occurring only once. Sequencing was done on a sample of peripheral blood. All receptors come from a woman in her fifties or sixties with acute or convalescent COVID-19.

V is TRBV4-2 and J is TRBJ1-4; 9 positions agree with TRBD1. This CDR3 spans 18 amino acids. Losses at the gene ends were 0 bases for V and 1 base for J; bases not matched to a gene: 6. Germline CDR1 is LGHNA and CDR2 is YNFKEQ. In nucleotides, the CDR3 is TGTGCCAGCAGCCAAGAAGGGACAGGGAGGTTAACTAATGAAAAACTGTTTTTT. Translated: CASSQEGTGRLTNEKLFF.

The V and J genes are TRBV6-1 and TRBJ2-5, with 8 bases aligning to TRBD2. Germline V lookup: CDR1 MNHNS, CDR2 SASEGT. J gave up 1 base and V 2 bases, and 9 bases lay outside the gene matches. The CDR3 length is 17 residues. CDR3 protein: CASSEQGPGGVQETQYF. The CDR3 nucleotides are TGTGCCAGCAGTGAACAGGGCCCGGGGGGGGTCCAAGAGACCCAGTACTTC.

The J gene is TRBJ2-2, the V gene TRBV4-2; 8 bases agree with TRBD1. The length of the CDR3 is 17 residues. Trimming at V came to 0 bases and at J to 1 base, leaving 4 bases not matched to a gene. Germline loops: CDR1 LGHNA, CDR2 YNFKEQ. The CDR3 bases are TGTGCCAGCAGCCAAGATTATACAGGGGGGAACACCGGGGAGCTGTTTTTT. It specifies CASSQDYTGGNTGELFF.

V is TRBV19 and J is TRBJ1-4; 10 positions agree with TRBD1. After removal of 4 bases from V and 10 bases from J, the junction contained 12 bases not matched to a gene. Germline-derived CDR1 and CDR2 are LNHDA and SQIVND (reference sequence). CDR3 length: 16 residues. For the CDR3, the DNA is TGTGCCAGTAGTACCTCAGGGACAGGGGAAGAGGGAAAACTGTTTTTT. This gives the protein CASSTSGTGEEGKLFF.

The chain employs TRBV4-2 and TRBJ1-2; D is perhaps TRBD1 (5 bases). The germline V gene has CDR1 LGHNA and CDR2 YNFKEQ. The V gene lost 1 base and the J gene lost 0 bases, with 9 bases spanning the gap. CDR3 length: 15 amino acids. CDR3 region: CASSQAQVANYGYTF. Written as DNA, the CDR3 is TGTGCCAGCAGCCAAGCACAGGTAGCTAACTATGGCTACACCTTC.

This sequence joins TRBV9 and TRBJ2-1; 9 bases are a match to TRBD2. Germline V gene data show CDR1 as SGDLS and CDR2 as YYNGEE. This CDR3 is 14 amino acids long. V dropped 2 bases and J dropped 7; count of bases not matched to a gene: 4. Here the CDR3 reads CASSVSGLANEQFF. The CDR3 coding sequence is TGTGCCAGCAGCGTGAGCGGACTAGCGAATGAGCAGTTCTTC.

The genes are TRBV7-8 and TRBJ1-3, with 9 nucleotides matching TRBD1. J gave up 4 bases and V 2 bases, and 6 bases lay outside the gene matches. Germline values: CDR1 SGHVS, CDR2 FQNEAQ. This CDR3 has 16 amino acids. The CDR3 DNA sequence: TGTGCCAGCAGCTTATCCGGACAGGGGTACGGAAACACCATATATTTT. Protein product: CASSLSGQGYGNTIYF. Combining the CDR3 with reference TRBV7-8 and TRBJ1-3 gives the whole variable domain GAGVSQSPRYKVAKRGQDVALRCDPISGHVSLFWYQQALGQGPEFLTYFQNEAQLDKSGLPSDRFFAERPEGSVSTLKIQRTQQEDSAVYLCASSLSGQGYGNTIYFGEGSWLTVV.

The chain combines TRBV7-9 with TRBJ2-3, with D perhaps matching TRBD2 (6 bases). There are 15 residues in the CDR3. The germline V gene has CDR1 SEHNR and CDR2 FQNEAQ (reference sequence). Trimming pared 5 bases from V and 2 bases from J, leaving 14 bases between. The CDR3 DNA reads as TGTGCCAGCAGCCGCCGGGACTCGATCACAGATACGCAGTATTTT. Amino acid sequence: CASSRRDSITDTQYF.

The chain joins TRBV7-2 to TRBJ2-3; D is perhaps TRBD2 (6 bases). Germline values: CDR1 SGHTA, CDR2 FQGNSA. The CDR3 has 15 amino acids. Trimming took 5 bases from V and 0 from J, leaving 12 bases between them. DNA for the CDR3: TGTGCCAGCAGCCACCCGGGACTGAGCACAGATACGCAGTATTTT. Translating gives CASSHPGLSTDTQYF.

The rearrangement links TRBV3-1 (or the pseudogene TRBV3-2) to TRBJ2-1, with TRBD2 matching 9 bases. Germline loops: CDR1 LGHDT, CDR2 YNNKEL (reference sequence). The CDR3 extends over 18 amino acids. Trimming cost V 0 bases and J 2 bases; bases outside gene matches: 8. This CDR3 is CASSQEARSGGPYNEQFF. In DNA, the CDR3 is TGTGCCAGCAGCCAAGAGGCCCGCAGCGGGGGGCCCTACAATGAGCAGTTCTTC.

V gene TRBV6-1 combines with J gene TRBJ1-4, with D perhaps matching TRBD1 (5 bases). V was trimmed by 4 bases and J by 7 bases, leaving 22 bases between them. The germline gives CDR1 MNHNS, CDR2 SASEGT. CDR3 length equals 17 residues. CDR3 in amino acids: CASSASLQGLLGEKLFF. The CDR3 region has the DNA TGTGCCAGCAGTGCCTCACTTCAGGGTCTGCTAGGTGAAAAACTGTTTTTT.

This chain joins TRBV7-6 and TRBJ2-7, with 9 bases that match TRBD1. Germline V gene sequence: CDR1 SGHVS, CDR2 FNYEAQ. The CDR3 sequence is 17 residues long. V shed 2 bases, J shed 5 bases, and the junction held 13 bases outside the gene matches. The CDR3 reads CASSLPGGKGQGNEQYF. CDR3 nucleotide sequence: TGTGCCAGCAGCTTACCAGGGGGGAAGGGACAGGGTAACGAGCAGTACTTC. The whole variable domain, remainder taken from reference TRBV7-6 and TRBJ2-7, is GAGVSQSPRYKVTKRGQDVALRCDPISGHVSLYWYRQALGQGPEFLTYFNYEAQQDKSGLPNDRFSAERPEGSISTLTIQRTEQRDSAMYRCASSLPGGKGQGNEQYFGPGTRLTVT.

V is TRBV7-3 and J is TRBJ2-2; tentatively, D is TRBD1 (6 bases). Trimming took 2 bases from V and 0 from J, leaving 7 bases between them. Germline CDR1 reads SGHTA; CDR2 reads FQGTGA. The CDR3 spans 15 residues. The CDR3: CASSLGQSNTGELFF. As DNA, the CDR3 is TGTGCCAGCAGCTTAGGACAGTCGAACACCGGGGAGCTGTTTTTT.

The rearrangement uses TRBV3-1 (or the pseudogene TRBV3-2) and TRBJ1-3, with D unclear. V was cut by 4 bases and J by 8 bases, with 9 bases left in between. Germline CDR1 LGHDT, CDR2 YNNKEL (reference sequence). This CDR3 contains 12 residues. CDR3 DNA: TGTGCCAGCAGCCTCCGCGGGGACACCATATATTTT. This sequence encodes CASSLRGDTIYF.

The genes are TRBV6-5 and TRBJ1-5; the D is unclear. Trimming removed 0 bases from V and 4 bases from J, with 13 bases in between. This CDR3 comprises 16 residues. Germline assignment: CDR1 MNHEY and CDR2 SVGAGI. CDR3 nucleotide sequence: TGTGCCAGCAGTTACTCCGGGCCAACGGGGAATCAGCCCCAGCATTTT. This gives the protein CASSYSGPTGNQPQHF.

The CDR3 protein is CASSTNRGGLDYGYTF. Here the CDR3 DNA reads TGTGCCAGTAGTACCAACAGGGGGGGACTGGACTATGGCTACACCTTC. The gene calls are TRBV19 and TRBJ1-2, with 8 nucleotides matching TRBD1. The CDR3 loop spans 16 amino acids. In germline, CDR1 is LNHDA, CDR2 SQIVND (reference sequence). V lost 4 bases to trimming and J lost 3 bases; unmatched junction nucleotides: 10.

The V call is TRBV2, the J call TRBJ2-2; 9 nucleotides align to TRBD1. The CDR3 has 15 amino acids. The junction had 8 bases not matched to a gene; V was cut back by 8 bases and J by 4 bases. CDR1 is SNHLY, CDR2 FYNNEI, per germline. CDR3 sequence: CASGGTGLFTGELFF. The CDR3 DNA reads TGTGCCAGCGGGGGGACAGGGCTCTTCACCGGGGAGCTGTTTTTT.

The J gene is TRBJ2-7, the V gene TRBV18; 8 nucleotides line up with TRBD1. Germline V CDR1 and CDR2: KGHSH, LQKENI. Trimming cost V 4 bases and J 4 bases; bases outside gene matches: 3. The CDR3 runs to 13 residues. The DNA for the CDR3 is TGTGCCAGCTCACGGCAGGGGGCGTACGAGCAGTACTTC. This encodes CASSRQGAYEQYF.

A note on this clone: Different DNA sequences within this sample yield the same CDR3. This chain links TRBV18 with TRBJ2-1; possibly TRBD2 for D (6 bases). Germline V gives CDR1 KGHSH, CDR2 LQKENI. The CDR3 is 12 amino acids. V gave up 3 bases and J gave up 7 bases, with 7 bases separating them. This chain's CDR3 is CASSPGGNEQFF. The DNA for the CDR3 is TGTGCCAGCTCACCGGGGGGTAATGAGCAGTTCTTC.

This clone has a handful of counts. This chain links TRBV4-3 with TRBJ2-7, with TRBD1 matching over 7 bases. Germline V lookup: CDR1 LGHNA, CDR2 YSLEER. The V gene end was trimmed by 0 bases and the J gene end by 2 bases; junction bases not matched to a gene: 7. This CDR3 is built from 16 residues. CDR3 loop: CASSQDPLDRAYEQYF. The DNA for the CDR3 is TGCGCCAGCAGCCAAGACCCACTCGACAGGGCCTACGAGCAGTACTTC.

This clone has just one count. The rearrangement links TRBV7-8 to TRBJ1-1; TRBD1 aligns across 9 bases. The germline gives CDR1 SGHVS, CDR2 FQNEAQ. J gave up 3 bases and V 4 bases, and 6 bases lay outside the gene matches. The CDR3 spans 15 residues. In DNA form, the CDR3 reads TGTGCCAGCAGCTGGGGACAGGGCAAAGACACTGAAGCTTTCTTT. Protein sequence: CASSWGQGKDTEAFF.